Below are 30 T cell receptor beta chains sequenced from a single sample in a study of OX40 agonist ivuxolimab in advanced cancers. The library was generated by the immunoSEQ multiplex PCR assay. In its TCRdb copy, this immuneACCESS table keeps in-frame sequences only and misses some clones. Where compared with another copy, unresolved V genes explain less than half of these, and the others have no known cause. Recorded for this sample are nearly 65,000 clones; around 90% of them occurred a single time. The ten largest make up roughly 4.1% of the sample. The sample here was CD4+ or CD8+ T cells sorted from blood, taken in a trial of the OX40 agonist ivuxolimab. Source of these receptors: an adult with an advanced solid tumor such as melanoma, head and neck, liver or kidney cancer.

The CDR3 bases are TGTGCCAGTAACGCAGCCATGAACACTGAAGCTTTCTTT. Protein: CASNAAMNTEAFF. The gene calls are TRBV19 and TRBJ1-1, with unresolved D. Deletions cut 7 bases from V and 0 bases from J, with 9 bases between. The germline V gene encodes CDR1 LNHDA and CDR2 SQIVND (reference sequence). This CDR3 is built from 13 residues. Full variable domain (rest looked up from reference TRBV19 and TRBJ1-1): DGGITQSPKYLFRKEGQNVTLSCEQNLNHDAMYWYRQDPGQGLRLIYYSQIVNDFQKGDIAEGYSVSREKKESFPLTVTSAQKNPTAFYLCASNAAMNTEAFFGQGTRLTVV.

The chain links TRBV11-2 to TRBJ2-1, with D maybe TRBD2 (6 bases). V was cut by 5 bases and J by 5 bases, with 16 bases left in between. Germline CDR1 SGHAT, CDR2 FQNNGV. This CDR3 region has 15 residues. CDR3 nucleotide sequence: TGTGCCAGCAGCCTGAGGGGCGGGACGGACAATGAGCAGTTCTTC. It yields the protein CASSLRGGTDNEQFF.

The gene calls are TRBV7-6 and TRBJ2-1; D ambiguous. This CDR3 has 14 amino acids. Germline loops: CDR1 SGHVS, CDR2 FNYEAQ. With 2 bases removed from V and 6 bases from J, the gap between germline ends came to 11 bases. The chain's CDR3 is CASSLHETPNEQFF. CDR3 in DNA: TGTGCCAGCAGCTTACACGAAACCCCCAATGAGCAGTTCTTC.

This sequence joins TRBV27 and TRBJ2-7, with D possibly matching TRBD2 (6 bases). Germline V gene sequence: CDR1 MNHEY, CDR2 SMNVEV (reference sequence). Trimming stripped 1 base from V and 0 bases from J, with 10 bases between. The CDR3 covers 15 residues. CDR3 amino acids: CASSLLRGSSYEQYF. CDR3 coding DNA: TGTGCCAGCAGTTTATTGCGGGGCAGCTCCTACGAGCAGTACTTC.

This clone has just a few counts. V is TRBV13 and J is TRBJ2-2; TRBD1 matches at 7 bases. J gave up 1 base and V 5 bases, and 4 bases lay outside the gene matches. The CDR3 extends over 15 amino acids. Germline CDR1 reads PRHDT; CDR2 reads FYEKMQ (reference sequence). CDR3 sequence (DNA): TGTGCCAGCAGCCACGACAGGGTGAACACCGGGGAGCTGTTTTTT. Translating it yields CASSHDRVNTGELFF.

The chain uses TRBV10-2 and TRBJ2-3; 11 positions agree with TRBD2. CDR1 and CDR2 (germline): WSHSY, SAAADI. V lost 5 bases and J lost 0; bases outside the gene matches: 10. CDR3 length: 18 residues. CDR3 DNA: TGCGCCAGCAGTCCGCGCCCCTGGACTAGCGGGAGCACAGATACGCAGTATTTT. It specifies CASSPRPWTSGSTDTQYF.

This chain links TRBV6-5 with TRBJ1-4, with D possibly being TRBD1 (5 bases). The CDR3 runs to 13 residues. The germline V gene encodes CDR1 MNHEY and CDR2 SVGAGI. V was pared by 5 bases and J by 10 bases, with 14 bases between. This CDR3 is CASSPSLGGKLFF. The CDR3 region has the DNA TGTGCCAGCAGTCCTTCCCTTGGGGGAAAACTGTTTTTT.

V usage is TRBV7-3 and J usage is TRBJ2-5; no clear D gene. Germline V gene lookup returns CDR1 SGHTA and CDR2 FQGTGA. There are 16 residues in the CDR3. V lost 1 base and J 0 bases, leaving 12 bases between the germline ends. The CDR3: CASSLNGRSYQETQYF. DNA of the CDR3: TGTGCCAGCAGCTTAAACGGAAGATCTTACCAAGAGACCCAGTACTTC.

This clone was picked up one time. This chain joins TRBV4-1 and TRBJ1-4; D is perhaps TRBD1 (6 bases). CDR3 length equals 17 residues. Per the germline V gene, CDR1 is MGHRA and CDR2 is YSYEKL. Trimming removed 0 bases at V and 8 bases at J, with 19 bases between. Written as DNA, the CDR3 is TGCGCCAGCAGCCAAGATTGGGACACCTACGGGGACGAAAAACTGTTTTTT. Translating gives CASSQDWDTYGDEKLFF.

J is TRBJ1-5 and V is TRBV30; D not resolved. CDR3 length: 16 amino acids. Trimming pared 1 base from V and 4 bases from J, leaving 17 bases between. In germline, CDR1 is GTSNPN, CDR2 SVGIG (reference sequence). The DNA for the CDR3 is TGTGCCTGGAGTGCTCCTCATGCTAGGGTGAATCAGCCCCAGCATTTT. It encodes CAWSAPHARVNQPQHF.

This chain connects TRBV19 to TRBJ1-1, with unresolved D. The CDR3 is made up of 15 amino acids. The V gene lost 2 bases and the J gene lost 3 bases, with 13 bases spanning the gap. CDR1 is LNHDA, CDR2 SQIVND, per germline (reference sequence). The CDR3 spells CASSIKAEYYTEAFF. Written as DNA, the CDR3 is TGTGCCAGTAGTATAAAGGCGGAATACTACACTGAAGCTTTCTTT.

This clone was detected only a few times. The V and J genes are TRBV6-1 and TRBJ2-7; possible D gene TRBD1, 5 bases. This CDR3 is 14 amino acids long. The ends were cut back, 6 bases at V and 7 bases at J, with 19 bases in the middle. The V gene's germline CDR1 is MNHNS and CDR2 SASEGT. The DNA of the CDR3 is TGTGCCAGCAGACTGCAGGGAACACCCATTGAGCAGTACTTC. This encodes CASRLQGTPIEQYF.

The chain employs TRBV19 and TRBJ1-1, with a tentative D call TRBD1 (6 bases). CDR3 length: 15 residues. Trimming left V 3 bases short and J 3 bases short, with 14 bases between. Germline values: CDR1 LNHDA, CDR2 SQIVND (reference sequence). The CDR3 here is CASSIGGGAYTEAFF. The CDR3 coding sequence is TGTGCCAGTAGTATCGGTGGGGGCGCTTACACTGAAGCTTTCTTT.

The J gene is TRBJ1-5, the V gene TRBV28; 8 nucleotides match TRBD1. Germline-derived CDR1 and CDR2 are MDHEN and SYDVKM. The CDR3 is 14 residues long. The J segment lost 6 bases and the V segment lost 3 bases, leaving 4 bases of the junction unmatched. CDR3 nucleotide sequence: TGTGCCAGCAGTTTTTACAGGGGGTCTCAGCCCCAGCATTTT. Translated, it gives CASSFYRGSQPQHF.

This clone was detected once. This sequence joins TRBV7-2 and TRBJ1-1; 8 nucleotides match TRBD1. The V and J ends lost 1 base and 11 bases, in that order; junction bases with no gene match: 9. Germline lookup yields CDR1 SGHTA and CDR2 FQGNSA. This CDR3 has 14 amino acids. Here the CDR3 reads CASSLEMTGAPAFF. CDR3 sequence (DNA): TGTGCCAGCAGCTTAGAGATGACAGGGGCTCCGGCTTTCTTT.

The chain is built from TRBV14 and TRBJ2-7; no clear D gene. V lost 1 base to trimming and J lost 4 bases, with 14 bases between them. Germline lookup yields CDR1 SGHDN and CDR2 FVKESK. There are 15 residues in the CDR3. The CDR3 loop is CASSQAGGVGYEQYV. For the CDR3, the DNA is TGTGCCAGCAGCCAAGCGGGCGGTGTCGGGTACGAGCAGTACGTC.

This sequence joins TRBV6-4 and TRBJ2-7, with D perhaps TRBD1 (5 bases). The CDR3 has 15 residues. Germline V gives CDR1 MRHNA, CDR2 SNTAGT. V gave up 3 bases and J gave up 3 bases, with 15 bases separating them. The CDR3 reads CASSDSLTESYEQYF. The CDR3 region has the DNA TGTGCCAGCAGTGATTCCTTGACAGAGAGCTACGAGCAGTACTTC.

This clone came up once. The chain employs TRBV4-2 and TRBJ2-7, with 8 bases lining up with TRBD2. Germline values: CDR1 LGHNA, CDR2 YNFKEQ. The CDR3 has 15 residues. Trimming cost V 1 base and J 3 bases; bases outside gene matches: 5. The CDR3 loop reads CASSQALTSGYEQYF. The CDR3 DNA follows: TGTGCCAGCAGCCAAGCACTAACTAGCGGCTACGAGCAGTACTTC.

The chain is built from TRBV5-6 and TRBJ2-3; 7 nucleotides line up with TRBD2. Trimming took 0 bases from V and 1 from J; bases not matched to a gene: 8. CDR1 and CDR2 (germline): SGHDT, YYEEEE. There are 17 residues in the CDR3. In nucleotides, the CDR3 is TGTGCCAGCAGCTTGGCGTTGGTGGGAGGGGGCACAGATACGCAGTATTTT. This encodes CASSLALVGGGTDTQYF.

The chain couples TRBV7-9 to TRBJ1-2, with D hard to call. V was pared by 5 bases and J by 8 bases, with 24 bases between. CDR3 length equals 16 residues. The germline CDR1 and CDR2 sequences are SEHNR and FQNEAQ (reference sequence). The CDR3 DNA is TGTGCCAGCAGCGCCAAGGGCCAACAAGGATTAGAGGGCTACACCTTC. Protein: CASSAKGQQGLEGYTF.

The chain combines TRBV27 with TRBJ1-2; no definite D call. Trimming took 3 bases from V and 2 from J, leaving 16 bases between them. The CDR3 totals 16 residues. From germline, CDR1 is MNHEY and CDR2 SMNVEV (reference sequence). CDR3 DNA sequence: TGTGCCAGCAGTTTTAGCGGTTACTTAGGGAACTATGGCTACACCTTC. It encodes CASSFSGYLGNYGYTF.

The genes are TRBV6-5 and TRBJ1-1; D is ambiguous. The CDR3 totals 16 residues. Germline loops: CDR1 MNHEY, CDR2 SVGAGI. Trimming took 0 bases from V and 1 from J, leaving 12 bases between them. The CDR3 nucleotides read TGTGCCAGCAGTTACTCGAAGGACGGAGGGAACACTGAAGCTTTCTTT. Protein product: CASSYSKDGGNTEAFF.

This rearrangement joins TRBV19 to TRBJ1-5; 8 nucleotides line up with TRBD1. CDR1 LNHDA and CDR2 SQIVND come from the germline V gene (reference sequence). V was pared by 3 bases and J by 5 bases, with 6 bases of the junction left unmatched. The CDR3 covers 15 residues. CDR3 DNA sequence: TGTGCCAGTAGTATGGACAGGGAGGGTTATCAGCCCCAGCATTTT. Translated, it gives CASSMDREGYQPQHF.

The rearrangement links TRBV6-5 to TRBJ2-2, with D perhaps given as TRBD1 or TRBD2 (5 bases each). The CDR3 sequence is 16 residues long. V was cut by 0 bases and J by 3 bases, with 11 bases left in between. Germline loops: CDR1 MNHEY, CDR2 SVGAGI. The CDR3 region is CASSYSIGEHTGELFF. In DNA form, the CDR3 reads TGTGCCAGCAGTTACTCGATAGGGGAGCACACCGGGGAGCTGTTTTTT.

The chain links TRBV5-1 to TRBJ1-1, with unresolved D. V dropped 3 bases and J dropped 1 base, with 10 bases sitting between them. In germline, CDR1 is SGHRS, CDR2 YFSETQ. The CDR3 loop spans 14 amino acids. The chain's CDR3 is CASSYRAANTEAFF. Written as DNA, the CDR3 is TGCGCCAGCAGCTACCGGGCCGCGAACACTGAAGCTTTCTTT.

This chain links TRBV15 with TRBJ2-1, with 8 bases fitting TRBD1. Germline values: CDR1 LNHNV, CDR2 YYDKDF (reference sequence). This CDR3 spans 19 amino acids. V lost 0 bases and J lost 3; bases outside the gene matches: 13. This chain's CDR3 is CATSRDFPRQGIYYNEQFF. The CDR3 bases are TGTGCCACCAGCAGAGATTTCCCGAGACAGGGGATTTACTACAATGAGCAGTTCTTC.

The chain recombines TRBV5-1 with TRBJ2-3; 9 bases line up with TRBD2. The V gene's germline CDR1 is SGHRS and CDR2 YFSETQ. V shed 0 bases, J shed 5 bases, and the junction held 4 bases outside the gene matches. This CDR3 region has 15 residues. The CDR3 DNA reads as TGCGCCAGCAGCTTGGGGACTAGCGAAGTAGATACGCAGTATTTT. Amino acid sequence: CASSLGTSEVDTQYF.

The CDR3 DNA is TGTGCCAGCAGCGCCCACAGAGACTACGAGCAGTACGTC. This sequence encodes CASSAHRDYEQYV. V and J are TRBV7-9 and TRBJ2-7; D not certain. The CDR3 contains 13 residues. V was trimmed by 5 bases and J by 3 bases, leaving 11 bases between them. Germline CDR1 SEHNR, CDR2 FQNEAQ (reference sequence).

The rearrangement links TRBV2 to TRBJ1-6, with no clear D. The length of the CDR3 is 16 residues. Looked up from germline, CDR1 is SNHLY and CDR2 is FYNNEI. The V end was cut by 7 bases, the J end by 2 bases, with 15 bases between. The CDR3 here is CASTPYLFTYNSPLHF. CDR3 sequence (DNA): TGTGCCAGCACGCCATATTTGTTCACCTATAATTCACCCCTCCACTTT.

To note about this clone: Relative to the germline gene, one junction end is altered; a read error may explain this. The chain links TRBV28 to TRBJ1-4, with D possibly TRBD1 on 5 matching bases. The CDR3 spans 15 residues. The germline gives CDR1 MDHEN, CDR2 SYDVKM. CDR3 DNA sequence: TGTGCCAGCAGTCAGGGTCCGTTAGGGGCCAAGCTGGGGTTATTT. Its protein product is CASSQGPLGAKLGLF.